The present T cell receptor (beta chain) was sequenced within a study of somatic mutations in cytotoxic T cells in rheumatoid arthritis. On the study more broadly: Immediately following diagnosis and ahead of any treatment, patient blood (30 ml EDTA) was drawn.

Trimming took off 0 bases at V and 8 bases at J, with 5 bases between the two ends. The CDR3 runs 12 residues. Germline V CDR1 and CDR2: MNHNS, SASEGT. The repertoire was sequenced with immunoSEQ multiplex PCR; TCRdb's copy has only in-frame clones and lacks some. This sample has several thousand clones, with 60% to 80% found just once. The sample holds a few counts of this clone. The sample taken for sequencing was CD8+ T cells sorted from blood. This chain links TRBV6-1 with TRBJ2-1; D gene uncertain. This receptor was identified in an adult with rheumatoid arthritis. CDR3 nucleotide sequence: TGTGCCAGCAGTGAAGCGAGCTATGAGCAGTTCTTC. Encoded protein: CASSEASYEQFF.